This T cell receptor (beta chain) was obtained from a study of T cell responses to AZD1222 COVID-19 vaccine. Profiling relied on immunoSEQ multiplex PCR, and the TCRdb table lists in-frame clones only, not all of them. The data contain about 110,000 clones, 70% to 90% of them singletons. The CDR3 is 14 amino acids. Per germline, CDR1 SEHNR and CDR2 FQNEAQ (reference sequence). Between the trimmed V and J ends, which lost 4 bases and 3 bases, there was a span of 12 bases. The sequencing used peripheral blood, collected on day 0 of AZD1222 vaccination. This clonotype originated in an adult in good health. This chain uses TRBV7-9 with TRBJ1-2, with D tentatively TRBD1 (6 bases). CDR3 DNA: TGTGCCAGCAGCTCCGGGGGGGCTTACTATGGCTACACCTTC. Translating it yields CASSSGGAYYGYTF.